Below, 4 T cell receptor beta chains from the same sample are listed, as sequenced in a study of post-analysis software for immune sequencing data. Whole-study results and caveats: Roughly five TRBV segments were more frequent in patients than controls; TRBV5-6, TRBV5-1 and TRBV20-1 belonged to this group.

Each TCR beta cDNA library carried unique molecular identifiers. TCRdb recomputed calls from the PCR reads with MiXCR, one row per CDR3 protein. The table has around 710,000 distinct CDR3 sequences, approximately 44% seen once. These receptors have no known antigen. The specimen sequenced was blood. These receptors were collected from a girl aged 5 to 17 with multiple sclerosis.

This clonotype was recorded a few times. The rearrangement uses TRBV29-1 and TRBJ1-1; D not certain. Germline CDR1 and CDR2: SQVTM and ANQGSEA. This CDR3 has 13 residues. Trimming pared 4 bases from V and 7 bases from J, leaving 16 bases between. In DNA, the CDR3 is TGCAGCGTTGTAGGGCCACAAAGAAATGAAGCTTTCTTT. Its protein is CSVVGPQRNEAFF.

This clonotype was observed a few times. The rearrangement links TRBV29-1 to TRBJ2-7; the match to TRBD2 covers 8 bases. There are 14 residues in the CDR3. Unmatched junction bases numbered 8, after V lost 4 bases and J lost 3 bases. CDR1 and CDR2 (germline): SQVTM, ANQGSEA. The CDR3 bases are TGCAGCGTTGGAACGCGGGGGGAGGGCTACGAGCAGTACTTC. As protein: CSVGTRGEGYEQYF.

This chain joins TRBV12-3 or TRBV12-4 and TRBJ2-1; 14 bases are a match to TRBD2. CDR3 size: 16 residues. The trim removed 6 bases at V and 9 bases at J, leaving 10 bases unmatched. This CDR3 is CASSGGLAGEEGEQFF. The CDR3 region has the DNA TGTGCCAGCAGCGGGGGACTAGCGGGAGAAGAGGGTGAGCAGTTCTTC.

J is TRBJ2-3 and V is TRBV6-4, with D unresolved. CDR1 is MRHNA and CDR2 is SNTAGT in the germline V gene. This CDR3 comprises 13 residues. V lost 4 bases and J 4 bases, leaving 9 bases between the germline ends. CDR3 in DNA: TGTGCCAGCAGTGTAGGTGAGGCAGATACGCAGTATTTT. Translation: CASSVGEADTQYF.